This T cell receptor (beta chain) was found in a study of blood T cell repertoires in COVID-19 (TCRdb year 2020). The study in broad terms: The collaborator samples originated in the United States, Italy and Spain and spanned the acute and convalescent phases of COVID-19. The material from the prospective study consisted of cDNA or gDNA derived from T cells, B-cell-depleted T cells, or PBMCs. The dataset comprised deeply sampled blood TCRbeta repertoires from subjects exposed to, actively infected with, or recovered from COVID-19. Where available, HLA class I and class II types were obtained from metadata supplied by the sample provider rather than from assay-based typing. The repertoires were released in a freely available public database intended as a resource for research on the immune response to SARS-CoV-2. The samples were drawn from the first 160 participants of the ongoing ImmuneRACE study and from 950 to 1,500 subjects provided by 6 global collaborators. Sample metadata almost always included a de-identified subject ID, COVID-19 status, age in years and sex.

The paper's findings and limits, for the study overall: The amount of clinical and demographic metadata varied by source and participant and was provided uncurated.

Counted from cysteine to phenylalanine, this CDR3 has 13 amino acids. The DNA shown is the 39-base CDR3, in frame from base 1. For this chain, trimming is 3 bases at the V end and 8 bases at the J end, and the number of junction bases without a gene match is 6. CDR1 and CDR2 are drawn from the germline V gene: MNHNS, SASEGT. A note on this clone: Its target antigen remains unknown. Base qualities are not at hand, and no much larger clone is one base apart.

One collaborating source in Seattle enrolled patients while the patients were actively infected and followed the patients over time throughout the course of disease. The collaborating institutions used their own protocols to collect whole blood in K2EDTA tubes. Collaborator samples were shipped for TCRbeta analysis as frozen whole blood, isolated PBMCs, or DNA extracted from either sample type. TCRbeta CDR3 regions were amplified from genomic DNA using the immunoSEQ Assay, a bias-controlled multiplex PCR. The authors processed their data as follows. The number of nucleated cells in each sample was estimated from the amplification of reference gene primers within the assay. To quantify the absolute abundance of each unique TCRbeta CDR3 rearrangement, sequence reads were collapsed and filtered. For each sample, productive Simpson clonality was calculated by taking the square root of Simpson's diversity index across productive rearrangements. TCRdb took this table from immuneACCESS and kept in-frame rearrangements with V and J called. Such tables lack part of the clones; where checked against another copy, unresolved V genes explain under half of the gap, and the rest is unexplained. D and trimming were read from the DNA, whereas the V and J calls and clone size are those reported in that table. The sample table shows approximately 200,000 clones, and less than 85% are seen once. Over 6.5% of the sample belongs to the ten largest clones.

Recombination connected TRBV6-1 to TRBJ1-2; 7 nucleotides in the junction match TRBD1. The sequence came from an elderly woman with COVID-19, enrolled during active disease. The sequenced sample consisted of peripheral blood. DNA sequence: TGTGCCAGCAGTGAGGACAGGTACGGCGGCTACACCTTC. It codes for CASSEDRYGGYTF.